This TCR beta chain was captured by sequencing in a study of blood T cell repertoires in COVID-19. The overall study: Material from acute and convalescent COVID-19 was sourced from the United States, Italy and Spain.

This CDR3 contains 11 residues. V shed 10 bases and J 7 bases; nucleotides not matched to a gene: 5. Germline V gives CDR1 ENHRY, CDR2 SYGVKD. The authors' processing: Reference gene primer amplification gave nucleated cell count estimates. Sequenced by immunoSEQ multiplex PCR; TCRdb stores in-frame clones only, minus some. From that table come the V and J calls and clone size; the DNA was used to work out D and trimming. Of 250,000 to 300,000 clones in the sample, more than 85% were seen once. The sequence came from a young man with active or convalescent COVID-19. The chain joins TRBV10-3 to TRBJ2-3; 7 bases are a match to TRBD2. Source material: peripheral blood. CDR3 DNA sequence: TGTGCCACCCTGGGGGGGTATACGCAGTATTTT. Translation: CATLGGYTQYF.